These T cell receptor beta chains were read from a single sample in a study of vaccination and CD4 T cells after COVID-19. Antigens of these TCRs are unknown. TCRdb analysed the PCR reads with MiXCR anew, one entry per CDR3 protein. The sample has thousands of distinct CDR3 sequences, nearly 25% seen once; the top ten hold 40% to 65%. The sequenced sample was CD4+ T cells from blood, cultured in vitro, obtained after SARS-CoV-2 vaccination. These TCRs come from a human donor who had recovered from COVID-19. Each CDR3 is given with its conserved first and last residue. D genes are given only for firm matches. Expanded clones get a size class; other rows say once, few or many, or leave the size out.

d_gene,v_gene,abundance,j_gene,CDR3aa,CDR3nt
.,TRBV6-1,.,TRBJ2-1,CASSVADEAVEQFF,TGTGCCAGCAGTGTAGCTGATGAGGCGGTTGAGCAGTTCTTC
TRBD1,TRBV18,.,TRBJ1-6,CASSPPGQGRSPLHF,TGTGCCAGCTCACCACCGGGACAGGGAAGGTCACCCCTCCACTTT
.,TRBV6-1,.,TRBJ2-1,CASSPDEQFF,TGTGCCAGCAGCCCAGATGAGCAGTTCTTC
.,TRBV6-2/TRBV6-3,.,TRBJ1-5,CASRELRGGGNQPQHF,TGTGCCAGCAGGGAACTCAGGGGAGGTGGCAATCAGCCCCAGCATTTT
TRBD1,TRBV7-9,many,TRBJ2-7,CASSLAGTAYEQYF,TGTGCCAGCAGCTTAGCCGGGACAGCCTACGAGCAGTACTTC
.,TRBV6-1,medium-sized,TRBJ1-2,CASSGRPWGGNGYTF,TGTGCCAGCAGTGGCCGCCCGTGGGGAGGGAATGGCTACACCTTC
.,TRBV28,.,TRBJ1-2,CASRVGDRDRAYGYTF,TGTGCCAGCAGGGTAGGTGATCGGGACCGGGCCTATGGCTACACCTTC
TRBD2,TRBV6-2/TRBV6-3,once,TRBJ2-2,CASSPRGGLSTGELFF,TGTGCCAGCAGCCCCCGGGGGGGGCTGAGCACCGGGGAGCTGTTTTTT
.,TRBV6-5,few,TRBJ1-2,CASSYSGSANYGYTF,TGTGCCAGCAGTTACTCGGGCAGTGCGAACTATGGCTACACCTTC
.,TRBV7-2,medium-sized,TRBJ2-5,CASSLFVRAETQYF,TGTGCCAGCAGCTTATTCGTTAGGGCAGAGACCCAGTACTTC
.,TRBV27,.,TRBJ1-2,CASSFGNLKEGYTF,TGTGCCAGCAGTTTCGGCAACCTCAAGGAAGGCTACACCTTC
.,TRBV4-1,once,TRBJ2-1,CASSQGWGGRTNEQFF,TGCGCCAGCAGCCAAGGTTGGGGGGGGCGAACCAATGAGCAGTTCTTC
TRBD1,TRBV18,.,TRBJ1-1,CASSPAQGGNTEAFF,TGTGCCAGCTCACCAGCGCAGGGGGGGAACACTGAAGCTTTCTTT
.,TRBV6-1,.,TRBJ1-6,CASRIKTVPPNSPLHF,TGTGCCAGCAGAATAAAGACGGTGCCTCCAAATTCACCCCTCCACTTT
.,TRBV6-4,.,TRBJ1-6,CASSAAPGGSPLHF,TGTGCCAGCAGTGCTGCGCCCGGGGGCTCACCCCTCCACTTT
TRBD1,TRBV6-1,few,TRBJ2-7,CASGDRLTYEQYF,TGTGCCAGCGGGGACAGGCTAACCTACGAGCAGTACTTC
TRBD2,TRBV7-2,medium-sized,TRBJ2-7,CASLGRGTYEQYF,TGTGCCAGCCTGGGGAGGGGAACCTACGAGCAGTACTTC
TRBD2,TRBV6-6,.,TRBJ2-7,CASSLGTSGRATRSVQYF,TGTGCCAGCAGCCTCGGGACTAGCGGGAGGGCCACCCGGTCGGTGCAGTACTTC
.,TRBV7-9,.,TRBJ1-1,CASSVLLMNTEAFF,TGTGCCAGCAGTGTTCTGCTTATGAACACTGAAGCTTTCTTT
.,TRBV5-4,.,TRBJ1-5,CASSLGTNSNQPQHF,TGTGCCAGCAGCCTAGGGACAAATAGCAATCAGCCCCAGCATTTT
.,TRBV19,.,TRBJ1-2,CASIQQSGTYGYTF,TGTGCCAGTATCCAACAATCCGGGACCTATGGCTACACCTTC
.,TRBV20-1,.,TRBJ2-7,CSARDYRYLGYEQYF,TGCAGTGCTAGAGATTACAGGTATTTGGGATACGAGCAGTACTTC
.,TRBV7-9,few,TRBJ1-5,CASRPEGSNQPQHF,TGTGCCAGCCGACCCGAGGGCAGCAATCAGCCCCAGCATTTT
TRBD1,TRBV24-1,.,TRBJ2-3,CATSDLRTGGDTQYF,TGTGCCACCAGTGATTTGAGAACAGGGGGAGATACGCAGTATTTT
.,TRBV6-1,.,TRBJ2-7,CASTGSSDYGQYF,TGTGCCAGCACGGGCTCCTCAGACTACGGGCAGTACTTC
TRBD1,TRBV20-1,medium-sized,TRBJ1-5,CSAPGQGGYRGNQPQHF,TGCAGTGCTCCGGGACAGGGTGGCTATAGGGGCAATCAGCCCCAGCATTTT
TRBD2,TRBV4-3,few,TRBJ2-7,CASSQGEGKHEQYF,TGCGCCAGCAGCCAAGGGGAGGGGAAACACGAGCAGTACTTC
.,TRBV6-2/TRBV6-3,few,TRBJ2-6,CASSQQGSGANVLTF,TGTGCCAGCAGTCAACAGGGCTCTGGGGCCAACGTCCTGACTTTC
.,TRBV15,medium-sized,TRBJ2-5,CATSRAIMGLGRETQYF,TGTGCCACCAGCAGAGCTATAATGGGTCTCGGTAGAGAGACCCAGTACTTC
TRBD1,TRBV7-8,medium-sized,TRBJ2-7,CASRSTGSTYEQYF,TGTGCCAGCAGATCGACAGGGTCGACCTACGAGCAGTACTTC
.,TRBV19,.,TRBJ1-1,CASKYSGNTEAFF,TGTGCCAGCAAGTACAGTGGCAACACTGAAGCTTTCTTT
TRBD2,TRBV7-2,.,TRBJ2-1,CASRKAGGQNNEQFF,TGTGCCAGCAGAAAAGCGGGGGGGCAAAACAATGAGCAGTTCTTC
.,TRBV5-4,.,TRBJ2-7,CASSTYSGLTYEQYF,TGTGCCAGCAGCACGTACTCCGGGCTGACTTACGAGCAGTACTTC
TRBD1,TRBV7-2,.,TRBJ1-2,CASSSGITGGGGYTF,TGTGCCAGCAGCTCGGGGATAACAGGGGGCGGGGGCTACACCTTC
TRBD1,TRBV7-3,.,TRBJ1-2,CASSNNPTGALHLHF,TGTGCCAGCAGCAACAACCCGACAGGGGCCCTTCATCTCCACTTC
.,TRBV20-1,.,TRBJ1-1,CSAHGTANTEAFF,TGCAGTGCTCACGGGACGGCTAACACTGAAGCTTTCTTT
.,TRBV21-1,few,TRBJ2-7,CASSASGGYNEQYF,TGTGCCAGCAGCGCCTCAGGGGGCTACAACGAGCAGTACTTC
.,TRBV6-5,many,TRBJ2-7,CASSLNGGYYEQYF,TGTGCCAGCAGTTTGAACGGGGGTTACTACGAGCAGTACTTC
.,TRBV6-5,few,TRBJ2-5,CASSYYRQETQYF,TGTGCCAGCAGTTACTATAGGCAAGAGACCCAGTACTTC
.,TRBV7-9,few,TRBJ1-3,CAIPRGSSGNTIYF,TGTGCCATCCCCCGGGGGAGCTCTGGAAACACCATATATTTT
.,TRBV7-2,medium-sized,TRBJ1-2,CASSRRRQVGNYGYTF,TGTGCCAGCAGCAGACGTCGGCAGGTGGGCAACTATGGCTACACCTTC
.,TRBV2,.,TRBJ1-1,CASSEDPRVGGNTEAFF,TGTGCCAGCAGTGAAGATCCCAGGGTCGGGGGGAACACTGAAGCTTTCTTT
.,TRBV6-1,.,TRBJ2-1,CASSKGGAIDNEQFF,TGTGCCAGCAGTAAGGGGGGGGCAATCGACAATGAGCAGTTCTTC
TRBD2,TRBV5-4,few,TRBJ2-1,CASSPGLAGGEQFF,TGTGCCAGCAGCCCTGGACTAGCGGGGGGGGAGCAGTTCTTC
.,TRBV7-9,.,TRBJ2-6,CASSLGISGANVLTF,TGTGCCAGCAGCTTAGGAATCTCGGGGGCCAACGTCCTGACTTTC
.,TRBV20-1,many,TRBJ1-2,CSATGTLGYGYTF,TGCAGTGCCACCGGGACTCTAGGGTATGGCTACACCTTC
TRBD1,TRBV29-1,.,TRBJ1-2,CSAGQGLDGYTF,TGCAGCGCGGGACAGGGGTTAGATGGCTACACCTTC
.,TRBV12-2,few,TRBJ2-5,CASRPLLVWEETQYF,TGTGCAAGTCGCCCCCTTCTGGTGTGGGAAGAGACCCAGTACTTC
TRBD1,TRBV7-9,few,TRBJ2-3,CASSLAGQVTDTQYF,TGTGCCAGCAGCTTAGCAGGACAGGTCACAGATACGCAGTATTTT
.,TRBV7-2,medium-sized,TRBJ2-7,CASSPQQGSYEQYF,TGTGCCAGCAGCCCCCAACAGGGCTCCTACGAGCAGTACTTC
TRBD1,TRBV7-2,.,TRBJ1-3,CASSLSTGTGAASGNTIYF,TGTGCCAGCAGCTTATCTACCGGGACAGGGGCCGCCTCTGGAAACACCATATATTTT
.,TRBV6-2/TRBV6-3,few,TRBJ2-1,CASAPSSYNEQFF,TGTGCCAGCGCGCCCAGCTCCTACAATGAGCAGTTCTTC
.,TRBV6-2/TRBV6-3,few,TRBJ1-2,CASSYSWYGYTF,TGTGCCAGCAGTTACTCGTGGTATGGCTACACCTTC
.,TRBV20-1,few,TRBJ2-7,CSASEQGYEQYF,TGCAGTGCTAGTGAGCAGGGCTACGAGCAGTACTTC
.,TRBV19,.,TRBJ1-2,CASQGQAFYGYTF,TGTGCCAGCCAAGGGCAGGCTTTCTATGGCTACACCTTC
TRBD1,TRBV7-2,medium-sized,TRBJ2-1,CASSLAGTGAYNEQFF,TGTGCCAGCAGCTTAGCCGGGACAGGGGCCTACAATGAGCAGTTCTTC